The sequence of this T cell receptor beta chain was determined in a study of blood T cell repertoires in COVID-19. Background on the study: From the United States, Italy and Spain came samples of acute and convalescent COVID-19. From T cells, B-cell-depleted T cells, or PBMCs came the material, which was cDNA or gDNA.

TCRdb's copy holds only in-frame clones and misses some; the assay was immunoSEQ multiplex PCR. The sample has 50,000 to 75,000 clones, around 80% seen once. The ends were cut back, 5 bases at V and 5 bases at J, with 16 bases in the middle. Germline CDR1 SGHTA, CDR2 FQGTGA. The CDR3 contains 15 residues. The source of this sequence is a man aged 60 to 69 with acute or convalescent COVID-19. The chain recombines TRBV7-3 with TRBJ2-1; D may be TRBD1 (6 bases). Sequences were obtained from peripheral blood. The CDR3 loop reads CASSRDWGPHNEQFF. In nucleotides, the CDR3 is TGTGCCAGCAGCCGCGATTGGGGGCCCCACAATGAGCAGTTCTTC.